This TCR beta chain was captured by sequencing in a study of graft-versus-host responses after intestinal transplantation. Turning to the study itself: Transplants were multivisceral, liver-intestinal, or isolated intestinal. Notes on the study in general: In recipient marrow, GvH clones were found, and some appeared first in ileum or blood. Allografts of patients with graft-donor T cell macrochimerism showed high graft-versus-host to host-versus-graft clone ratios.

Assay used: immunoSEQ multiplex PCR; TCRdb lists only in-frame clones, some missing. The sample lists under 140,000 clones, 93% seen once, with around 0.55% in the top ten. This clone occurred once. The antigen remains undetermined. The CDR3 sequence is 14 residues long. The V end lost 2 bases, the J end lost 6 bases, and 15 bases lay between the germline ends. The germline gives CDR1 SGHDT, CDR2 YYEEEE. The sequencing used unstimulated CD8+ T cells sorted from spleen or lymph node cells, collected before intestinal transplant. The sequence came from a human donor who received an intestinal transplant. This rearrangement joins TRBV5-6 to TRBJ2-7; TRBD1 might be the D (5 bases). The CDR3 is CASSFVGRVGEQYF. CDR3 in DNA: TGTGCCAGCAGCTTTGTAGGCAGGGTTGGCGAGCAGTACTTC. Drawing the rest from reference TRBV5-6 and TRBJ2-7, the complete variable domain is DAGVTQSPTHLIKTRGQQVTLRCSPKSGHDTVSWYQQALGQGPQFIFQYYEEEERQRGNFPDRFSGHQFPNYSSELNVNALLLGDSALYLCASSFVGRVGEQYFGPGTRLTVT.